The next 16 T cell receptor beta chains were all read from a single sample in a study of blood T cells in healthy people across ages. Alongside a J-beta primer mix, a sample-barcoded 5' primer served in a second PCR lasting about 6 to 11 cycles. TCRdb re-derived calls from the 5' RACE reads in MiXCR, one entry per CDR3 protein. The repertoire holds some 790,000 distinct CDR3 sequences, with more than 25% as singletons. Sequencing was carried out using blood. These receptor sequences come from an elderly woman in good health.

This clonotype was seen at least ten times. This rearrangement joins TRBV7-2 to TRBJ2-6; 8 bases map to TRBD1. This CDR3 is built from 17 residues. Germline CDR1 and CDR2: SGHTA and FQGNSA. V shed 5 bases and J 0 bases; nucleotides not matched to a gene: 6. Written as DNA, the CDR3 is TGTGCCAGCAGCCCAAGACAGGGGTACTCTGGGGCCAACGTCCTGACTTTC. This sequence encodes CASSPRQGYSGANVLTF.

As for this clonotype: At one end, the junction sequence differs from germline, possibly due to a read error. The chain recombines TRBV18 with TRBJ1-4; 10 bases match TRBD1. Germline V gene sequence: CDR1 KGHSH, CDR2 LQKENI. CDR3 size: 15 residues. The CDR3 loop is CASPPPRDRGEKLFF. CDR3 DNA sequence: TGTGCCAGCCCACCACCAAGGGACAGGGGTGAAAAACTGTTTTTT. Supplemented by reference TRBV18 and TRBJ1-4, the full variable domain reads NAGVMQNPRHLVRRRGQEARLRCSPMKGHSHVYWYRQLPEEGLKFMVYLQKENIIDESGMPKERFSAEFPKEGPSILRIQQVVRGDSAAYFCASPPPRDRGEKLFFGSGTQLSVL.

This clonotype has ten or more counts. The CDR3 region has the DNA TGTGCCAGCGATAACAGGGGTATTAGCAATGGCTACACCTTC. Translation: CASDNRGISNGYTF. V gene TRBV13 combines with J gene TRBJ1-2; 7 bases are a match to TRBD1. Germline loops: CDR1 PRHDT, CDR2 FYEKMQ (reference sequence). The CDR3 consists of 14 residues. V dropped 8 bases and J dropped 6; count of bases not matched to a gene: 12.

This clonotype has a handful of counts. Possible read error: a much larger clone is one base away. J is TRBJ2-7 and V is TRBV7-6, with 8 bases fitting TRBD1. This CDR3 has 14 residues. In germline, CDR1 is SGHVS, CDR2 FNYEAQ. Trimming took 5 bases from V and 7 from J; bases not matched to a gene: 10. CDR3 sequence (DNA): TGTGCCAGCAGCCTAATGACAGGGGACAATGAGCAGTACTTC. It codes for CASSLMTGDNEQYF.

Worth noting for this clonotype: The junction differs from germline at one of its ends, possibly a read error. The rearrangement links TRBV6-2 or TRBV6-3 to TRBJ2-3, with 9 positions matching TRBD1. The germline gives CDR1 MNHEY, CDR2 SVGEGT. The CDR3 contains 18 residues. As DNA, the CDR3 is TGTGCCGGCAGTTACGATTCGAGGGGACAGGGTTCCACAGATACGCAGTATTTT. Encoded protein: CAGSYDSRGQGSTDTQYF.

The table lists this clonotype with many counts. The chain employs TRBV15 and TRBJ2-5, with 8 bases identical to TRBD2. Germline values: CDR1 LNHNV, CDR2 YYDKDF (reference sequence). The CDR3 spans 16 residues. V was clipped by 0 bases and J by 5 bases; unmatched bases: 8. Here the CDR3 DNA reads TGTGCCACCAGCAGAGATCCGGGGGGGGCGGGTGAGACCCAGTACTTC. It codes for CATSRDPGGAGETQYF. Based on the CDR3 plus reference TRBV15 and TRBJ2-5, the full variable domain is DAMVIQNPRYQVTQFGKPVTLSCSQTLNHNVMYWYQQKSSQAPKLLFHYYDKDFNNEADTPDNFQSRRPNTSFCFLDIRSPGLGDTAMYLCATSRDPGGAGETQYFGPGTRLLVL.

A remark on this clonotype: A much larger clone lies one base from this, so it may be a read error. The chain carries TRBV20-1 and TRBJ2-7; 10 nucleotides align to TRBD2. The germline V gene encodes CDR1 DFQATT and CDR2 SNEGSKA (reference sequence). Trimming at V came to 4 bases and at J to 7 bases, leaving 16 bases not matched to a gene. This CDR3 contains 16 residues. The CDR3 sequence is CSANRVTSGVYNEQYF. The CDR3 coding sequence is TGCAGTGCTAACCGGGTAACTAGCGGGGTGTACAATGAGCAGTACTTC.

This clonotype came up many times. The junction departs from the called germline gene at one end, perhaps through a read error. The rearrangement uses TRBV5-1 and TRBJ2-5, with a tentative D call TRBD1 (6 bases). CDR3 length equals 16 residues. Germline values: CDR1 SGHRS, CDR2 YFSETQ. DNA of the CDR3: TGCGCCAGCAGGTTGGGGCAGGGGACCCTAGGAGAGACCCAGTACTTC. Translation: CASRLGQGTLGETQYF.

The chain uses TRBV7-2 and TRBJ2-5; 8 nucleotides match TRBD1. V lost 1 base and J lost 4; bases outside the gene matches: 5. The CDR3 has 15 residues. Looked up from germline, CDR1 is SGHTA and CDR2 is FQGNSA. CDR3 residues: CASSLGRTGRETQYF. CDR3 DNA sequence: TGTGCCAGCAGCTTAGGCCGGACAGGGCGAGAGACCCAGTACTTC.

This clonotype was found many times. The chain combines TRBV20-1 with TRBJ2-7, with 8 bases identical to TRBD1. CDR1 and CDR2 (germline): DFQATT, SNEGSKA (reference sequence). Unmatched junction bases numbered 15, after V lost 0 bases and J lost 5 bases. CDR3 length: 17 amino acids. CDR3 sequence reads: CSARDLSHYRGYNEQYF. In DNA form, the CDR3 reads TGCAGTGCTAGAGACCTGAGCCATTACAGGGGGTATAACGAGCAGTACTTC.

This clonotype occurred many times. The chain couples TRBV2 to TRBJ2-3; maybe TRBD1 (5 bases). Trimming shortened V by 1 base and J by 5 bases, and 13 bases separated the two germline ends. Germline CDR1 and CDR2: SNHLY and FYNNEI. The CDR3 runs to 15 residues. CDR3 region: CASSEDRWGGDTQYF. As DNA, the CDR3 is TGTGCCAGCAGTGAAGACAGGTGGGGTGGAGATACGCAGTATTTT.

To note about this clonotype: Without the conserved terminal phenylalanine or tryptophan, this CDR3 likely stems from a read error. The V and J genes are TRBV5-1 and TRBJ2-5; tentative D call: TRBD1 (5 bases). Near its end, the DNA agrees better with TRBJ2-7, so the J call may be wrong. The germline V gene has CDR1 SGHRS and CDR2 YFSETQ. This CDR3 region has 13 residues. This CDR3 reads CASSLAGQHEQYI. As DNA, the CDR3 is TGCGCCAGCAGCTTGGCAGGGCAGCACGAGCAGTACATA.

In regard to this clonotype: Just one base apart from a much larger clone, this may be a read error. V gene TRBV20-1 combines with J gene TRBJ1-4; D unclear. The germline V gene encodes CDR1 DFQATT and CDR2 SNEGSKA (reference sequence). CDR3 size: 11 residues. CDR3 sequence (DNA): TGTTCGATCGCAACTAATGAAAAACTGTTTTTT. Its protein product is CSIATNEKLFF.

This clonotype has only a few counts. The chain recombines TRBV2 with TRBJ1-6; D uncertain. The germline V gene encodes CDR1 SNHLY and CDR2 FYNNEI. Trimming pared 6 bases from V and 12 bases from J, leaving 9 bases between. The length of the CDR3 is 11 residues. The CDR3 nucleotides read TGTGCCAGCAGGGTTGATTTACCCCTCCACTTT. Amino acid sequence: CASRVDLPLHF.

This clonotype appeared a single time. The rearrangement joins TRBV27 to TRBJ2-3; D uncertain. The CDR3 extends over 13 amino acids. Trimming pared 6 bases from V and 2 bases from J, leaving 9 bases between. The germline V gene has CDR1 MNHEY and CDR2 SMNVEV (reference sequence). CDR3 nucleotide sequence: TGTGCCAGCAGCCATAGCCTCACAGATACGCAGTATTTT. It specifies CASSHSLTDTQYF.

Of note for this clonotype: A much more abundant neighbour one base away suggests this may be a read error. The CDR3 here is CVSSQEIRGARGVETQYF. CDR3 DNA sequence: TGTGTCAGCAGCCAAGAAATACGTGGTGCTCGGGGAGTGGAGACCCAGTACTTC. The V gene is TRBV3-1, the J gene TRBJ2-4; a weak D match, TRBD2 (5 bases). The assigned J gene may be wrong: the sequence end matches TRBJ2-5 better. The CDR3 extends over 18 amino acids. Per germline, CDR1 LGHDT and CDR2 YNNKEL (reference sequence).